This T cell receptor (beta chain) was found in a study of T cells after yellow fever vaccination. Study findings and constraints: The secondary T-cell response peaked on day 5, not day 15, but was weaker. Booster samples showed a return of most primary-vaccination clones (roughly 95% CD4, approximately 88% CD8). The study noted that FACS-sorted repertoires could contain abundant clonotypes contaminating from the bulk population.

CDR1 and CDR2 (germline): SGHTA, FQGNSA. Deletions cut 7 bases from V and 5 bases from J, with 9 bases between. The CDR3 spans 12 residues. TCRdb redid the calling of the 5' RACE reads with MiXCR, one entry per CDR3 protein. In the table there are some 150,000 distinct CDR3 sequences, approximately 6.6% of which are singletons. A few counts support this clonotype. Its antigen remains unidentified. Sequences were derived from CD4+ T cells sorted from PBMCs, sampled 10 days after the yellow fever booster vaccination. The chain employs TRBV7-2 and TRBJ2-1; D is undetermined. The TCR was taken from a man between 25 and 39 years old who received the YFV17D yellow fever vaccine. CDR3 sequence: CASTPWDNEQFF. In DNA, the CDR3 is TGTGCCAGCACCCCCTGGGACAATGAGCAGTTCTTC.